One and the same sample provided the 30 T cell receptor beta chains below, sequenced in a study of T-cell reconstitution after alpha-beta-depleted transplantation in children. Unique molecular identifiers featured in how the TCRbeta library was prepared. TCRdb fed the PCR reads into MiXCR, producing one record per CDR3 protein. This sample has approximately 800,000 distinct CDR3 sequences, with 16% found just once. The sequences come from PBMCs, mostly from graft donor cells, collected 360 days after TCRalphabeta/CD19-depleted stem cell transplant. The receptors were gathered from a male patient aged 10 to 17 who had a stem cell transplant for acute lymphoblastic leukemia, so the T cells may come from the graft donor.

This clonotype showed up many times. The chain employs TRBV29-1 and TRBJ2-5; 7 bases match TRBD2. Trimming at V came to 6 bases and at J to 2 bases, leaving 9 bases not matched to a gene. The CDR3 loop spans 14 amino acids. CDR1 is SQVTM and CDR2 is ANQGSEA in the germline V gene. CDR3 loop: CSVLLDGGQETQYF. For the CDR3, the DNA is TGCAGCGTACTACTGGACGGGGGGCAAGAGACCCAGTACTTC.

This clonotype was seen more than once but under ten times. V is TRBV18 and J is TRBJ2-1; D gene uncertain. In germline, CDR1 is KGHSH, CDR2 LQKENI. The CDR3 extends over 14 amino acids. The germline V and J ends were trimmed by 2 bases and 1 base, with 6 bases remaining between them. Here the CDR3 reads CASSPEFSYNEQFF. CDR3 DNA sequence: TGTGCCAGCTCACCAGAGTTTTCCTACAATGAGCAGTTCTTC.

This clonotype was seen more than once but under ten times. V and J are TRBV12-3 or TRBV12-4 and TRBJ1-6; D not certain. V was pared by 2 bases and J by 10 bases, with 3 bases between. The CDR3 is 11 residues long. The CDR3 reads CASSLRSPLHF. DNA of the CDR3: TGTGCCAGCAGTTTACGCTCACCCCTCCACTTT.

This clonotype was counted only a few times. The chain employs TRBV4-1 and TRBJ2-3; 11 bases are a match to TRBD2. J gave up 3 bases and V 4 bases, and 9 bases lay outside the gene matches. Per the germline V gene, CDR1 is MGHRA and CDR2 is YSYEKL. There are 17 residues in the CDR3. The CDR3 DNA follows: TGCGCCAGCAGCCCCACCTTAGCGGGAGGGTGGACAGATACGCAGTATTTT. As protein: CASSPTLAGGWTDTQYF.

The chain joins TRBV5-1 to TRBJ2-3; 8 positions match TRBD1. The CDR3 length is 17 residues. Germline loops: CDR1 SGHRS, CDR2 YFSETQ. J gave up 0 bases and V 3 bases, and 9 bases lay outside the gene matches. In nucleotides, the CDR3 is TGCGCCAGCAGCTCTTCTGGACAGGGCCCTAGCACAGATACGCAGTATTTT. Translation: CASSSSGQGPSTDTQYF.

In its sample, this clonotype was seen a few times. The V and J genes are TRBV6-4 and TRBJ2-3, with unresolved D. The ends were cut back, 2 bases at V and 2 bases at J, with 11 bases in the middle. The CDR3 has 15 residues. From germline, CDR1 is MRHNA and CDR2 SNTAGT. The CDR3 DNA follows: TGTGCCAGCAGTGACATAGGAGCACCCACAGATACGCAGTATTTT. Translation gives CASSDIGAPTDTQYF.

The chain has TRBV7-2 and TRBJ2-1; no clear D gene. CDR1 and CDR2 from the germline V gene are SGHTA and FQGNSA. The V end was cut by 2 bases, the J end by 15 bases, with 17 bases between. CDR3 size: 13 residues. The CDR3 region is CASSLMHGGPRFF. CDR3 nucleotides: TGTGCCAGCAGCTTAATGCATGGCGGCCCTCGGTTCTTC.

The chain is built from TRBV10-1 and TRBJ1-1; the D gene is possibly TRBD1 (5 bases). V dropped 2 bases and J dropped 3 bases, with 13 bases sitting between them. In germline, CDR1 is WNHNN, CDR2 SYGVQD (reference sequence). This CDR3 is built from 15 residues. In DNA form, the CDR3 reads TGCGCCAGCAGTGAGAAGGGGCTGTTGGACACTGAAGCTTTCTTT. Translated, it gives CASSEKGLLDTEAFF.

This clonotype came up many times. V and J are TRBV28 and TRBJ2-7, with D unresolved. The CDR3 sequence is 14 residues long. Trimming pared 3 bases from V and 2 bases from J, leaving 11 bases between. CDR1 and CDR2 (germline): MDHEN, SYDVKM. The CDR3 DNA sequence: TGTGCCAGCAGTTTTTCAGGCTTTACCTACGAGCAGTACTTC. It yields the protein CASSFSGFTYEQYF.

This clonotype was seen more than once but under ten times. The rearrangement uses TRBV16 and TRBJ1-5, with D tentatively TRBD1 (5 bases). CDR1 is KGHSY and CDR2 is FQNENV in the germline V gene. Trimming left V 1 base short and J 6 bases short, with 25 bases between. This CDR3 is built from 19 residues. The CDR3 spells CASSQLVATVGSIGQPQHF. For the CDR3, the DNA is TGTGCCAGCAGCCAATTAGTGGCGACAGTTGGAAGCATCGGTCAGCCCCAGCATTTT. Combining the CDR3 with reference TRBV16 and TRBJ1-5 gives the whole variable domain GEEVAQTPKHLVRGEGQKAKLYCAPIKGHSYVFWYQQVLKNEFKFLISFQNENVFDETGMPKERFSAKCLPNSPCSLEIQATKLEDSAVYFCASSQLVATVGSIGQPQHFGDGTRLSIL.

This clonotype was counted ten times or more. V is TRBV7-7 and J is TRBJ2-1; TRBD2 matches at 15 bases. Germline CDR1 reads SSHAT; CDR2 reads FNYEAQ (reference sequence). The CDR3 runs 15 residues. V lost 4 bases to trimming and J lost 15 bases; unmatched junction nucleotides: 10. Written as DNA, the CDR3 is TGTGCCAGCAGCTCGGGACTAGCGGGGGGAGGTAAAAGGTTCTTC. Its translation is CASSSGLAGGGKRFF.

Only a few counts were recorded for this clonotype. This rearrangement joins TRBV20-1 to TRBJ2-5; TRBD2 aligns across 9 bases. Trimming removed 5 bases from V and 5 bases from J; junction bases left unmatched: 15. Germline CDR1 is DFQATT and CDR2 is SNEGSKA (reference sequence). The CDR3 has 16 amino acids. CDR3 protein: CSAWGASGKAEETQYF. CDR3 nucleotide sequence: TGCAGTGCTTGGGGTGCTAGCGGGAAAGCGGAGGAGACCCAGTACTTC.

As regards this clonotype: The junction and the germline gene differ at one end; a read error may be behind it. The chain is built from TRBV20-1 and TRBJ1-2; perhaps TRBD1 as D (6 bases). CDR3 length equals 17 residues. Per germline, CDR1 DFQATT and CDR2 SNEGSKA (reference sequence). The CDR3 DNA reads TGCGGTGCTAGAAGGACCGGGACATCCGCTACCCGGTATGGCTACACCTTC. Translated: CGARRTGTSATRYGYTF.

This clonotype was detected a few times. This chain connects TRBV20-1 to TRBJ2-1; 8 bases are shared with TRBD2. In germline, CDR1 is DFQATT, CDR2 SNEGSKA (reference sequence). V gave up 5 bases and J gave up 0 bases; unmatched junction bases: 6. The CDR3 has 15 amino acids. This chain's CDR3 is CSARLSGSSYNEQFF. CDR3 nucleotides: TGCAGTGCTCGTTTAAGCGGGAGCTCCTACAATGAGCAGTTCTTC.

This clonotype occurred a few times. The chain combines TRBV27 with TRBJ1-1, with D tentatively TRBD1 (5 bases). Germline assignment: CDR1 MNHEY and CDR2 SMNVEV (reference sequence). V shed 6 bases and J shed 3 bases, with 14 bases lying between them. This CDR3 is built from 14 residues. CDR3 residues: CASSRDVYHTEAFF. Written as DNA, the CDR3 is TGTGCCAGCAGCAGGGACGTCTACCACACTGAAGCTTTCTTT.

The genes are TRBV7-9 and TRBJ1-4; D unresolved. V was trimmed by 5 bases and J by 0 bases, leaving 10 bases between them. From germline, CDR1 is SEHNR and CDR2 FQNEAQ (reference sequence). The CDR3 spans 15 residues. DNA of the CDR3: TGTGCCAGCAGCCTGCAGCTTCCAACTAATGAAAAACTGTTTTTT. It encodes CASSLQLPTNEKLFF.

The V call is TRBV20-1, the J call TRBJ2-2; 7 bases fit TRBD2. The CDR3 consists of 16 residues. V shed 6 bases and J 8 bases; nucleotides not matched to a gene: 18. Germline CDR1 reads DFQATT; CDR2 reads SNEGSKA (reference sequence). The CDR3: CSARRGWEGPGGELFF. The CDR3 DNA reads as TGCAGTGCCAGACGAGGGTGGGAGGGCCCAGGGGGGGAGCTGTTTTTT.

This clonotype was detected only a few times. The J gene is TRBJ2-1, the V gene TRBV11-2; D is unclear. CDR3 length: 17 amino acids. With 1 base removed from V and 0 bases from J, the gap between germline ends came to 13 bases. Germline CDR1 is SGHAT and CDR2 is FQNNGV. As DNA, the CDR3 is TGTGCCAGCAGCTTAGGGCGGACGCCTAGCTCCTACAATGAGCAGTTCTTC. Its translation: CASSLGRTPSSYNEQFF. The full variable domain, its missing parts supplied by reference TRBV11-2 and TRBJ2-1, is EAGVAQSPRYKIIEKRQSVAFWCNPISGHATLYWYQQILGQGPKLLIQFQNNGVVDDSQLPKDRFSAERLKGVDSTLKIQPAKLEDSAVYLCASSLGRTPSSYNEQFFGPGTRLTVL.

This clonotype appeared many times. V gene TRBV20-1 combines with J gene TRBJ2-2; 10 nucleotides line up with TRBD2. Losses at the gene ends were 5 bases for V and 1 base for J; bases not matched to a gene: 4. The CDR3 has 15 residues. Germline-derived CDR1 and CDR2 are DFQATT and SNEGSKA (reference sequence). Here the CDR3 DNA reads TGCAGTGCTGGAATAGCGGGAGGGAACACCGGGGAGCTGTTTTTT. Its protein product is CSAGIAGGNTGELFF.

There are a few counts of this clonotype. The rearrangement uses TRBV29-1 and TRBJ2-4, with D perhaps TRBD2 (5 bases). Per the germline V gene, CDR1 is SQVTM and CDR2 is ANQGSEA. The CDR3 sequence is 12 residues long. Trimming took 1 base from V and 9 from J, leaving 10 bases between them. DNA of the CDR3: TGCAGCGTTGAAGGCCGGGGAAGCATTCAGTACTTC. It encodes CSVEGRGSIQYF.

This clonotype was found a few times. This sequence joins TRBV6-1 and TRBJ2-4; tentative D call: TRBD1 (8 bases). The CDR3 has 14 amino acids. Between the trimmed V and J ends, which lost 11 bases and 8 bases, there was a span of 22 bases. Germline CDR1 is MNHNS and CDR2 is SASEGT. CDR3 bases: TGTGCCGCGAGCCGGACAGGGAGGGTAGACATTCAGTACTTC. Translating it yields CAASRTGRVDIQYF.

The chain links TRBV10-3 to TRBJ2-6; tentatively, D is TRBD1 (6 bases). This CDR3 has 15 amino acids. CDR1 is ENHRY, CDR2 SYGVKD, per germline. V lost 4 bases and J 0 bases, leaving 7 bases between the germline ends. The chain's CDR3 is CAISGQVSGANVLTF. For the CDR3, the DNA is TGTGCCATCAGTGGACAGGTCTCTGGGGCCAACGTCCTGACTTTC.

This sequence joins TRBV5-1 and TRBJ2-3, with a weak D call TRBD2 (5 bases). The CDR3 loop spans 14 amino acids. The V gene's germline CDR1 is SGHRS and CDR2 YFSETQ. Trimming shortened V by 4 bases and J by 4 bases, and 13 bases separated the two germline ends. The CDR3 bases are TGCGCCAGCAGCGGCGGGCGAGGGTCAGATACGCAGTATTTT. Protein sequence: CASSGGRGSDTQYF.

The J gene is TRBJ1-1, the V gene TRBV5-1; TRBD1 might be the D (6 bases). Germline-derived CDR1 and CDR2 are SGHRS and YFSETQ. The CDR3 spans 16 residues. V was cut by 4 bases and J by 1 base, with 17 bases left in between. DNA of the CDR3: TGCGCCAGCAGCCAACAGGGTGGGGGGTCGAACACTGAAGCTTTCTTT. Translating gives CASSQQGGGSNTEAFF.

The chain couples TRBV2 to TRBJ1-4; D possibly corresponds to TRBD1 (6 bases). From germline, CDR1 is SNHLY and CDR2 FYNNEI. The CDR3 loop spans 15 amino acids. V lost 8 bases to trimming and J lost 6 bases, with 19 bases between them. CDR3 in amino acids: CASWGGGILDEKLFF. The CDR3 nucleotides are TGTGCCAGCTGGGGGGGCGGGATTCTGGATGAAAAACTGTTTTTT. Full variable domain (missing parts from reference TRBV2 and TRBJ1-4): EPEVTQTPSHQVTQMGQEVILRCVPISNHLYFYWYRQILGQKVEFLVSFYNNEISEKSEIFDDQFSVERPDGSNFTLKIRSTKLEDSAMYFCASWGGGILDEKLFFGSGTQLSVL.

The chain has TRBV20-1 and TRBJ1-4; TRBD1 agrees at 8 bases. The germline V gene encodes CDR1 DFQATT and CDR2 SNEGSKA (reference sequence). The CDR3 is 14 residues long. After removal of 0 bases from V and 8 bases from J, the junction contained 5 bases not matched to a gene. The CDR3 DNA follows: TGCAGTGCTAGAGACCGGACAGGGCCCGAAAAACTGTTTTTT. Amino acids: CSARDRTGPEKLFF.

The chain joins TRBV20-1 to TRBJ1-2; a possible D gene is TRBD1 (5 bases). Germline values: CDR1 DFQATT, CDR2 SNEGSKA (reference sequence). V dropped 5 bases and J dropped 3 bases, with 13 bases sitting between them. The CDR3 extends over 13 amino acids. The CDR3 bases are TGCAGTGCTGCCCAGACAGACCACTATGGCTACACCTTC. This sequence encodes CSAAQTDHYGYTF.

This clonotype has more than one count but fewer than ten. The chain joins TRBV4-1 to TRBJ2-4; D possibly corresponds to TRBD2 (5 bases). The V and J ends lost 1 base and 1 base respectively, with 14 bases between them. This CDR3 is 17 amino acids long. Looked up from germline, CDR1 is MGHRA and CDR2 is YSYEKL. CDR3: CASSQGRLLSAKNIQYF. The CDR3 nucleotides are TGCGCCAGCAGCCAAGGTCGACTATTGTCGGCCAAAAACATTCAGTACTTC.

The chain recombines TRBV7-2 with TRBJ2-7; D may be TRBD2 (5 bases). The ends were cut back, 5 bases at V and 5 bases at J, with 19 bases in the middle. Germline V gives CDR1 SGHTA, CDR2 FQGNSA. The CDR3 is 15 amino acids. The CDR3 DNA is TGTGCCAGCAGCCCCAGGACTTTTTTCGGCCACGAGCAGTACTTC. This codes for CASSPRTFFGHEQYF.

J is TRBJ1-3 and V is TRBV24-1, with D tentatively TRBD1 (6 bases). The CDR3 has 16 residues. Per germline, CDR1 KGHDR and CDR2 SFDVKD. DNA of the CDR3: TGTGGGGCCAGTGATACGACAGGCCCCTCTGGAAACACCATATATTTT. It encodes CGASDTTGPSGNTIYF.